This T cell receptor beta chain was profiled in a study of blood T cell repertoires in COVID-19. The overall study: Samples of COVID-19 (acute and convalescent) were obtained from the United States, Italy and Spain.

This clone ranks as large. Other DNA sequences within the sample encode an identical CDR3. CDR3 size: 14 residues. Germline V gene sequence: CDR1 SGHDT, CDR2 YYEEEE. The germline V and J ends were trimmed by 0 bases and 2 bases, with 8 bases remaining between them. Original handling: Amplified reference gene primers provided the basis for estimating nucleated cell counts. Here immunoSEQ multiplex PCR was the method, and the copy in TCRdb shows in-frame clones only, minus some. The DNA was the basis for D and trimming; V, J and clone size are from that table. The table lists about 190,000 clones, approximately 84% of them singletons.

The sample comprised peripheral blood. This sequence joins TRBV5-6 and TRBJ1-1; D is undetermined. The sequence was collected from a woman between 70 and 85 years old with active or convalescent COVID-19. The DNA of the CDR3 is TGTGCCAGCAGCTTGGGAGGGCTAAACACTGAAGCTTTCTTT. Translation: CASSLGGLNTEAFF.